This TCR beta chain was found in a study of regulatory T cells in long-lasting Graves disease. Study-wide findings and caveats: There were preferences for TRBV28, TRBJ1-2 and TRBJ2-5 in persistent disease. Comparison showed that persistent patients shared more public clonotypes (2,741) than new patients (roughly 970).

Germline-derived CDR1 and CDR2 are SGHVS and FQNEAQ. The trim removed 3 bases at V and 4 bases at J, leaving 8 bases unmatched. CDR3 size: 16 residues. The TCR beta library used iRepertoire HTBI primers with Arm-PCR amplification of CDR3. MiXCR was run by TCRdb on the multiplex PCR reads, yielding one entry per CDR3 protein. Of around 230,000 distinct CDR3 sequences in the sample, 18% were seen once. The table lists this clonotype with many counts. Antigen specificity is unknown. Indicated time point: newly diagnosed GD, antithyroid drugs for less than 3 months. PBMC-derived RNA was used for the TCR library. Staff drew approximately 9.3 milliliters of peripheral blood into EDTA tubes.

This receptor was identified in a female donor with Graves disease. Sequenced here: peripheral blood mononuclear cells (PBMCs), sampled at new diagnosis, from a patient treated with antithyroid drugs. The chain combines TRBV7-8 with TRBJ2-2, with 7 positions matching TRBD2. The CDR3 nucleotides are TGTGCCAGCAGCTTTGCGGGGGTCCAAGTCACCGGGGAGCTGTTTTTT. Translating it yields CASSFAGVQVTGELFF. The complete variable domain, with remaining parts taken from reference TRBV7-8 and TRBJ2-2, reads GAGVSQSPRYKVAKRGQDVALRCDPISGHVSLFWYQQALGQGPEFLTYFQNEAQLDKSGLPSDRFFAERPEGSVSTLKIQRTQQEDSAVYLCASSFAGVQVTGELFFGEGSRLTVL.